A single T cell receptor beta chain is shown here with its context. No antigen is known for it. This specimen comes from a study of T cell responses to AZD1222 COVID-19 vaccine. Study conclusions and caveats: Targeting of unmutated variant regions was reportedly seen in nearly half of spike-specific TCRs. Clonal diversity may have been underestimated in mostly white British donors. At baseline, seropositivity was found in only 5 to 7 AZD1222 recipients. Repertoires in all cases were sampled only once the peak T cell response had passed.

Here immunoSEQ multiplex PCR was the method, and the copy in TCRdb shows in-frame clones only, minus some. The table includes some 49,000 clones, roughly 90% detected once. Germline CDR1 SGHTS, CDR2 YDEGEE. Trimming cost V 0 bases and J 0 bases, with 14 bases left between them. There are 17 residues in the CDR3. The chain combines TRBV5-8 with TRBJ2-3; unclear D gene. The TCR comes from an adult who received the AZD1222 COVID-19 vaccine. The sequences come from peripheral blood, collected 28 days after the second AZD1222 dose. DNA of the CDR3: TGTGCCAGCAGCTTGGCCGTCAGTCCTACTAGCACAGATACGCAGTATTTT. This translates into CASSLAVSPTSTDTQYF.